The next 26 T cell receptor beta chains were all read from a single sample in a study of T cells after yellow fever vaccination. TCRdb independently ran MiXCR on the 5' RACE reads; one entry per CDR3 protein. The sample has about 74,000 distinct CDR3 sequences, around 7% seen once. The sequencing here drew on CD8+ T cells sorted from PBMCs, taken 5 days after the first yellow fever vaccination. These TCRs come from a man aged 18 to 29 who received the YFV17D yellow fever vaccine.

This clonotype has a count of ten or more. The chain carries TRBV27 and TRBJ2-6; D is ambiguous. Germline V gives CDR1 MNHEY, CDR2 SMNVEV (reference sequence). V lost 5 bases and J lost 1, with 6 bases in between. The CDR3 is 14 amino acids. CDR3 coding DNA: TGTGCCAGCAGTCCCTCTTCTGGGGCCAACGTCCTGACTTTC. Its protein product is CASSPSSGANVLTF.

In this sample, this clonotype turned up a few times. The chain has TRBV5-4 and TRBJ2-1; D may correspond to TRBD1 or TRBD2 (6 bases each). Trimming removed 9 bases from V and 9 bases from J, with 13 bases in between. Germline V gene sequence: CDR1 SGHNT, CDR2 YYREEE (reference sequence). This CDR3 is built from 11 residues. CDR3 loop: CAIMGGSEQFF. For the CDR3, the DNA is TGTGCCATAATGGGGGGCTCTGAGCAGTTCTTC.

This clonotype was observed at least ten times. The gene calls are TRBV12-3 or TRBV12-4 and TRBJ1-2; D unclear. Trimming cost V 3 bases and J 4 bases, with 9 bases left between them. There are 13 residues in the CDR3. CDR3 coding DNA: TGTGCCAGCAGTTTGACACGGATCTATGGCTACACCTTC. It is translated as CASSLTRIYGYTF.

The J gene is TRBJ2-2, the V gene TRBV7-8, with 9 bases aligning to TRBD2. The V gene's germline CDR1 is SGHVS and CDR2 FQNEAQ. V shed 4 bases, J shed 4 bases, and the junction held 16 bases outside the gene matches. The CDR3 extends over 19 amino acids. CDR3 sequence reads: CASSSPVSGGSRPTGELFF. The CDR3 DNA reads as TGTGCCAGCAGCTCGCCGGTTAGCGGGGGATCGCGACCCACCGGGGAGCTGTTTTTT.

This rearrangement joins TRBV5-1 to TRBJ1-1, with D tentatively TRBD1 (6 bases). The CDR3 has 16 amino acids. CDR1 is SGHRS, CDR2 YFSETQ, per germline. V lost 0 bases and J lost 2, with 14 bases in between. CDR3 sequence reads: CASSLALGAYNTEAFF. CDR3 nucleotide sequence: TGCGCCAGCAGCTTGGCCTTGGGGGCGTATAACACTGAAGCTTTCTTT. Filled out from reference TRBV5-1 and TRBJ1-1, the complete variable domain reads KAGVTQTPRYLIKTRGQQVTLSCSPISGHRSVSWYQQTPGQGLQFLFEYFSETQRNKGNFPGRFSGRQFSNSRSEMNVSTLELGDSALYLCASSLALGAYNTEAFFGQGTRLTVV.

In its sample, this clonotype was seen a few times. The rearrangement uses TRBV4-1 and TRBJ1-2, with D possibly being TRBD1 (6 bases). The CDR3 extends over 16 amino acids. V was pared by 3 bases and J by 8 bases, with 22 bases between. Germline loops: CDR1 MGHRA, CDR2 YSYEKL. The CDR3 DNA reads TGCGCCAGCAGCCACGCAAAACAGGGTTTTCAGGGGGGCTACACCTTC. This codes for CASSHAKQGFQGGYTF.

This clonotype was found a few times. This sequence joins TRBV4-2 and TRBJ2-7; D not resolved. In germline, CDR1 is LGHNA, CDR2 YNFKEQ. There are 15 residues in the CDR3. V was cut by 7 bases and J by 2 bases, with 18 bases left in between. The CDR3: CASTPGPAIPYEQYF. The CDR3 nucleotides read TGTGCCAGCACCCCTGGACCCGCGATACCCTACGAGCAGTACTTC.

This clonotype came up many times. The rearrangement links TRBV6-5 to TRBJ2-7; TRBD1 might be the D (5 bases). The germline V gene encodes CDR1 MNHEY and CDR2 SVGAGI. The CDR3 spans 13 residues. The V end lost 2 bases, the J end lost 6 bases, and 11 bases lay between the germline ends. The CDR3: CASSYGAALEQYF. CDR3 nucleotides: TGTGCCAGCAGTTACGGGGCAGCCCTCGAGCAGTACTTC.

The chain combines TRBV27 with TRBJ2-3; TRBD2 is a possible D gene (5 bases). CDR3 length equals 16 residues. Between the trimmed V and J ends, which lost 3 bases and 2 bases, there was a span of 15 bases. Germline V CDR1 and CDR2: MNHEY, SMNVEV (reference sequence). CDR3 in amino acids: CASSFWAAAHTDTQYF. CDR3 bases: TGTGCCAGCAGTTTTTGGGCAGCGGCCCACACAGATACGCAGTATTTT.

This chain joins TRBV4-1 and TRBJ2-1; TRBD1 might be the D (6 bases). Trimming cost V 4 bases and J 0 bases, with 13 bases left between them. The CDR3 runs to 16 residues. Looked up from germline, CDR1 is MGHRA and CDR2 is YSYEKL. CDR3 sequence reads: CASSPGTGISYNEQFF. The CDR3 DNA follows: TGCGCCAGCAGCCCAGGTACAGGGATCTCCTACAATGAGCAGTTCTTC.

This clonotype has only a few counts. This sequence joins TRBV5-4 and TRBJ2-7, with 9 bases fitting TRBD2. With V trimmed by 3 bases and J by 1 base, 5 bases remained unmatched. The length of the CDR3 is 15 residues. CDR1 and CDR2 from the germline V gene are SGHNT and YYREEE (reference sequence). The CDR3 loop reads CASSWAGGPSYEQYF. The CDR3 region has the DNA TGTGCCAGCAGCTGGGCGGGGGGGCCTTCCTACGAGCAGTACTTC. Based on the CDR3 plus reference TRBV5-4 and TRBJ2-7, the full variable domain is ETGVTQSPTHLIKTRGQQVTLRCSSQSGHNTVSWYQQALGQGPQFIFQYYREEENGRGNFPPRFSGLQFPNYSSELNVNALELDDSALYLCASSWAGGPSYEQYFGPGTRLTVT.

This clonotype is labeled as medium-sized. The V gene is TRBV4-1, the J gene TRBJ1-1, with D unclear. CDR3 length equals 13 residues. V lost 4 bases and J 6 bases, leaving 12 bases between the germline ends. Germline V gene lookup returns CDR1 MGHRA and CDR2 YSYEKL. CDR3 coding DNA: TGCGCCAGCAGCCCTAGGGAGGTGGCTGAAGCTTTCTTT. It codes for CASSPREVAEAFF.

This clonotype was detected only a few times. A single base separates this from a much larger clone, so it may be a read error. CDR3 region: CASSSLTTAHNEQFF. DNA for the CDR3: TGTGCCAGCAGCTCCTTAACAACCGCGCACAATGAGCAGTTCTTC. This chain uses TRBV5-8 with TRBJ2-1; no clear D. V dropped 3 bases and J dropped 5 bases, with 15 bases sitting between them. The V gene's germline CDR1 is SGHTS and CDR2 YDEGEE. CDR3 size: 15 residues.

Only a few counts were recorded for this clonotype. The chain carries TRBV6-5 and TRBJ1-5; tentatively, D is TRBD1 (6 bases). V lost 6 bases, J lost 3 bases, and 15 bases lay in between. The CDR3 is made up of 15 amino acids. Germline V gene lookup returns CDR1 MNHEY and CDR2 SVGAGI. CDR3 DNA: TGTGCCAGCAGACCTACGCAGGGGAACAATCAGCCCCAGCATTTT. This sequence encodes CASRPTQGNNQPQHF.

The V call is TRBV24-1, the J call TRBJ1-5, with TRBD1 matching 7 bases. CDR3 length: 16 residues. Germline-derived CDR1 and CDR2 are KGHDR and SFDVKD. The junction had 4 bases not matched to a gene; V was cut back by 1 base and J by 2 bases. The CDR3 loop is CATSDLTGDGNQPQHF. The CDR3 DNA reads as TGTGCCACCAGTGATTTAACAGGGGATGGCAATCAGCCCCAGCATTTT.

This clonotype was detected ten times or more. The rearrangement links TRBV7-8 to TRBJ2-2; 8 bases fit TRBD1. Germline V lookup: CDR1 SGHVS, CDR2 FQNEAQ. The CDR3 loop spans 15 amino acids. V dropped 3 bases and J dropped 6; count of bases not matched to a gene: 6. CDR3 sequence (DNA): TGTGCCAGCAGCTTCGGGACAGGAGTCGCCGGGGAGCTGTTTTTT. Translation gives CASSFGTGVAGELFF.

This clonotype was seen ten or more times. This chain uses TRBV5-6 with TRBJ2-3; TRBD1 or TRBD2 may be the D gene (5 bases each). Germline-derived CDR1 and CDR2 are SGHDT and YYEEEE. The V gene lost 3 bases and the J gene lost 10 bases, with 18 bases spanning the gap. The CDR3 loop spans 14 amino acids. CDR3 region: CASSSGRPVDPQYF. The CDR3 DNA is TGTGCCAGCAGCTCGGGACGTCCGGTCGACCCGCAGTATTTT.

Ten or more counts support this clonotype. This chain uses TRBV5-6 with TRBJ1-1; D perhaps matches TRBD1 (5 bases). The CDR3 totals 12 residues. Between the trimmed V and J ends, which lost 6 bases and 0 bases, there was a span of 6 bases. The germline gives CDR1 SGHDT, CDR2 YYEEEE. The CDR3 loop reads CASTGLNTEAFF. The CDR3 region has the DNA TGTGCCAGCACAGGGCTGAACACTGAAGCTTTCTTT.

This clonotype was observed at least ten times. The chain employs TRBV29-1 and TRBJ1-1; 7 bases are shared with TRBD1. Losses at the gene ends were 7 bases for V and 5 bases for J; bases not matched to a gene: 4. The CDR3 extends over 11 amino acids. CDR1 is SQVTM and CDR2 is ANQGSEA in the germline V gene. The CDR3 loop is CSGHRGTEAFF. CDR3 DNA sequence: TGCAGCGGGCACAGGGGAACTGAAGCTTTCTTT.

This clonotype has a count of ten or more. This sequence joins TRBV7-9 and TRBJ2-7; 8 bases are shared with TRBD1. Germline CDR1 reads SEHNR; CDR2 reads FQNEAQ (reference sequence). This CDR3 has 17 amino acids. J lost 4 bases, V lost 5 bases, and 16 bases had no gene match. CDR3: CASSPAVRPGGSYEQYF. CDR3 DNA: TGTGCCAGCAGCCCAGCGGTCCGGCCAGGGGGCTCGTACGAGCAGTACTTC.

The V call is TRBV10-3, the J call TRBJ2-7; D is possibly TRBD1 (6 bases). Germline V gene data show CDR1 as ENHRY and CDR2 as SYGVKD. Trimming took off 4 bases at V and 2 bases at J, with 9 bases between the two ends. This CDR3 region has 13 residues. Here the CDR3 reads CAISVQGPYEQYF. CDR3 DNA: TGTGCCATCAGTGTACAGGGCCCCTACGAGCAGTACTTC.

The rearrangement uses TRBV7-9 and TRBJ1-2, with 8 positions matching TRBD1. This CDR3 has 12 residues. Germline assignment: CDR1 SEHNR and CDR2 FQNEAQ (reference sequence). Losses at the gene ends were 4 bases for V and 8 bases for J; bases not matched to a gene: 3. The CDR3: CASSSTGDGYTF. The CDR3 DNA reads TGTGCCAGCAGCTCGACAGGGGACGGCTACACCTTC.

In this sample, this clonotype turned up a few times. CDR3: CASSPRDRGYTGELFF. CDR3 in DNA: TGCGCCAGCAGCCCCCGGGACAGGGGTTACACCGGGGAGCTGTTTTTT. The chain recombines TRBV5-1 with TRBJ2-2; 10 bases are a match to TRBD1. This CDR3 comprises 16 residues. V trimming: 4 bases; J trimming: 3 bases; junction bases outside the gene matches: 6. Germline V gene lookup returns CDR1 SGHRS and CDR2 YFSETQ.

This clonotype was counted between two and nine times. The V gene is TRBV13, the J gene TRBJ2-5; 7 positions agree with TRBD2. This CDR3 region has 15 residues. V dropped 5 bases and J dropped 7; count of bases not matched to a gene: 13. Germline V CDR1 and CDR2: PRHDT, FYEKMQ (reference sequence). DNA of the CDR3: TGTGCCAGCAGCCCTAGGGGAGGGGAGCTTGGGACCCAGTACTTC. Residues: CASSPRGGELGTQYF.

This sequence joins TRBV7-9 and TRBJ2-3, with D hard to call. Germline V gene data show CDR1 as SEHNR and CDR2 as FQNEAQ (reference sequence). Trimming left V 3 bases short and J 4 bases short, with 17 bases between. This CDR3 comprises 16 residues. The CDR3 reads CASSFILSRPPDTQYF. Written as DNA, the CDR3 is TGTGCCAGCAGCTTTATCTTATCCCGACCCCCAGATACGCAGTATTTT.

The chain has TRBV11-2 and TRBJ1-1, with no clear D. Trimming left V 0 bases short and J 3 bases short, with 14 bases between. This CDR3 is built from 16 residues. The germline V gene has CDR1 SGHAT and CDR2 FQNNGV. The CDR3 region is CASSLDEVGSDTEAFF. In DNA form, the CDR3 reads TGTGCCAGCAGCTTAGATGAGGTGGGATCGGACACTGAAGCTTTCTTT.